The rows below give T cell receptor beta chains drawn from one sample of a study of blood T cell repertoires in COVID-19. Assay: immunoSEQ multiplex PCR; the TCRdb copy retains only in-frame clones and omits some. The table includes under 200,000 clones, around 84% detected once. Sequenced sample: peripheral blood. These receptors were obtained from a man aged 45-65 years with active or convalescent COVID-19. The CDR3 runs from the conserved cysteine through the conserved F or W.

V | CDR3
TRBV29-1 | CSATGQGATGYTF
TRBV7-2 | CASSLAGGGSSYNEQFF
TRBV2 | CASSVNARYQETQYF
TRBV2 | CASSERDRGSPLHF
TRBV24-1 | CATSEAGTGGYQPQHF
TRBV11-3 | CASSLDLGDRGGSEAFF
TRBV6-5 | CASRAPSVGGTEAFF
TRBV15 | CATSRDRGQGDYGYTF
TRBV11-2 | CASSLAGSPSYEQYF
TRBV27 | CASSLSKQEPNNSPLHF
TRBV29-1 | CSVDQGVETQYF
TRBV5-1 | CASSKQGALNTGELFF
TRBV6-1 | CASSETVGGSRGELFF
TRBV23-1 | CASSQPRVNSEAFF
TRBV21-1 | CASTTGTRGSTGANVLTF
TRBV11-2 | CASRGLAGGKNTGELFF
TRBV7-8 | CASSPRDRLNEKLFF
TRBV11-2 | CASSLWTSGRLTGELFF
TRBV27 | CASSSAPGDGGYTF
TRBV14 | CASSQDRSEMVTGELFF
TRBV25-1 | CASSGVFGYTF
TRBV3-1/TRBV3-2 | CASSQPANNSPLHF
TRBV28 | CASRSGRGGYTF
TRBV6-5 | CASSAQQGGDTEAFF
TRBV19 | CASSSDRGRVTGELFF
TRBV7-9 | CASSPGTAYNSPLHF
TRBV10-3 | CAISEGLAGAPGSDTQYF